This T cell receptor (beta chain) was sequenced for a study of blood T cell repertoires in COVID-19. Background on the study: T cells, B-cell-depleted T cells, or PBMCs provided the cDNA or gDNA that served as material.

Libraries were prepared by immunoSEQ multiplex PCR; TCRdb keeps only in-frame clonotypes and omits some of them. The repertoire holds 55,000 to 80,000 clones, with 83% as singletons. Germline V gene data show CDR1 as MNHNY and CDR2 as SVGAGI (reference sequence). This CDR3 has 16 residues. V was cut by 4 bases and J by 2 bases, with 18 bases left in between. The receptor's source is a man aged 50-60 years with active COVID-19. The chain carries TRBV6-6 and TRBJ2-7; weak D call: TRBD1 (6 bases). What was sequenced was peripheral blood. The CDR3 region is CASSSRPPDRTYEQYF. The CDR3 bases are TGTGCCAGCAGTTCCCGACCCCCCGACAGGACCTACGAGCAGTACTTC.